The present T cell receptor beta chain was sequenced within a study of T cells in Graves' hyperthyroidism and ophthalmopathy. V was pared by 7 bases and J by 4 bases, with 10 bases of the junction left unmatched. This CDR3 has 15 residues. Germline V lookup: CDR1 MNHNS, CDR2 SASEGT. Amplification of TCR beta CDR3 regions used RNA as the template. The TCR CDR3 first-round RT-PCR relied on the HTBI primer set. In TCRdb, the multiplex PCR reads were re-called with MiXCR into one record per CDR3 protein. The data show 450,000 to 650,000 distinct CDR3 sequences, with approximately 17% seen just once and around 17% held by the top ten.

The sequencing sample was made of blood. The TCR comes from a young woman with Graves' ophthalmopathy. The chain is built from TRBV6-1 and TRBJ1-1; 9 nucleotides line up with TRBD1. The CDR3 nucleotides are TGTGCCAGCATTCTAACAGGGGGCCAGAGCACTGAAGCTTTCTTT. Protein sequence: CASILTGGQSTEAFF.